Presented here are 7 T cell receptor beta chains from one specimen sequenced in a study of regulatory T cells in long-lasting Graves disease. Time point specified: newly diagnosed GD, antithyroid drugs for less than 3 months. RNA from PBMCs was the source of the TCR library. Library construction for TCR beta used iRepertoire HTBI primers and Arm-PCR of CDR3 regions. Each CDR3 protein is one row after TCRdb ran MiXCR on the multiplex PCR reads. The top ten clones hold over 15% of a sample with about 460,000 distinct CDR3 sequences, around 15% of them seen once. This sample was also put to use in a study of T cells in Graves' hyperthyroidism and ophthalmopathy.

The sample consisted of peripheral blood mononuclear cells (PBMCs), taken at new diagnosis, from a patient treated with antithyroid drugs. These receptors were taken from a woman aged 50 to 60 with Graves disease.

In this sample, this clonotype turned up many times. The genes are TRBV20-1 and TRBJ1-3; TRBD1 matches at 8 bases. CDR1 and CDR2 (germline): DFQATT, SNEGSKA (reference sequence). The CDR3 spans 13 residues. V was clipped by 3 bases and J by 2 bases; unmatched bases: 0. The CDR3 DNA reads as TGCAGTGCTAGGACAGGGGCTGGAAACACCATATATTTT. Translation: CSARTGAGNTIYF.

The chain combines TRBV5-1 with TRBJ2-1; D not resolved. V lost 4 bases and J 4 bases, leaving 12 bases between the germline ends. This CDR3 is built from 14 residues. Germline values: CDR1 SGHRS, CDR2 YFSETQ. The CDR3 DNA reads TGCGCCAGCAGCCCGATGGACGGATACAATGAGCAGTTCTTC. Encoded protein: CASSPMDGYNEQFF. Using reference TRBV5-1 and TRBJ2-1 for the parts outside the CDR3, the full variable domain is KAGVTQTPRYLIKTRGQQVTLSCSPISGHRSVSWYQQTPGQGLQFLFEYFSETQRNKGNFPGRFSGRQFSNSRSEMNVSTLELGDSALYLCASSPMDGYNEQFFGPGTRLTVL.

This clonotype was seen repeatedly, ten times or more. CDR3 amino acids: CASSISRGQDTQYF. CDR3 bases: TGTGCCAGCAGCATATCCCGGGGTCAAGATACGCAGTATTTT. The rearrangement links TRBV28 to TRBJ2-3; weak D call: TRBD2 (5 bases). V lost 6 bases, J lost 5 bases, and 15 bases lay in between. This CDR3 has 14 amino acids. Germline CDR1 is MDHEN and CDR2 is SYDVKM.

This clonotype was counted at least ten times. CDR3 sequence reads: CASQKDRSYEQYF. The DNA for the CDR3 is TGTGCCAGCCAAAAGGACCGATCCTACGAGCAGTACTTC. The chain recombines TRBV5-5 with TRBJ2-7; no definite D call. V was pared by 7 bases and J by 1 base, with 12 bases between. The CDR3 is made up of 13 amino acids. CDR1 and CDR2 (germline): SGHKS, YYEKEE (reference sequence).

The rearrangement joins TRBV4-1 to TRBJ2-3; D is perhaps TRBD1 or TRBD2 (5 bases each). V was pared by 1 base and J by 4 bases, with 18 bases between. CDR1 and CDR2 (germline): MGHRA, YSYEKL. The CDR3 is 17 residues long. The CDR3 coding sequence is TGCGCCAGCAGCCAAGTTGGTCGTCGGGAAGGGGCAGATACGCAGTATTTT. Translated, it gives CASSQVGRREGADTQYF.

Turning to this clonotype: A far larger clone differs by one base, so this is likely a read error. V gene TRBV28 combines with J gene TRBJ2-2; no clear D. The CDR3 is made up of 11 amino acids. V dropped 6 bases and J dropped 3 bases, with 2 bases sitting between them. Germline CDR1 MDHEN, CDR2 SYDVKM. The CDR3, as DNA: TGTGCCAGCAGCGACACCGGGGAGCTGTTTTTT. It yields the protein CASSDTGELFF.

The gene calls are TRBV25-1 and TRBJ2-2; D unresolved. Per the germline V gene, CDR1 is MGHDK and CDR2 is SYGVNS. Trimming stripped 1 base from V and 4 bases from J, with 1 base between. CDR3 size: 12 residues. CDR3 residues: CASSEFTGELFF. DNA for the CDR3: TGTGCCAGCAGTGAATTCACCGGGGAGCTGTTTTTT.